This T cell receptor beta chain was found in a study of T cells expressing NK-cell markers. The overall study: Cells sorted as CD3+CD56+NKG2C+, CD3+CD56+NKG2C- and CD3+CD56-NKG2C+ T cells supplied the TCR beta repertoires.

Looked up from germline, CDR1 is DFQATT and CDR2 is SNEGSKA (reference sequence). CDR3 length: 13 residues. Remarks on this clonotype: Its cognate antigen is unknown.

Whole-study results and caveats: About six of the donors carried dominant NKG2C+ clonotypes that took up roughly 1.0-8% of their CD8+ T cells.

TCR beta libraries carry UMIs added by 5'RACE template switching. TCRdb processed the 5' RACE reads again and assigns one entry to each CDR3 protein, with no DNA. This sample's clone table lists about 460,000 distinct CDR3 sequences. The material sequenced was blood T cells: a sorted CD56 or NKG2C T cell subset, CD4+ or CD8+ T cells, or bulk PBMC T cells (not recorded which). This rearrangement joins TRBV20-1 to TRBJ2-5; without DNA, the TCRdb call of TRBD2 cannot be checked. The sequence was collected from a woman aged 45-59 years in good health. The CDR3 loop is CSAPGLADETQYF.